This TCR beta chain was profiled in a study of CD8 T cells in ankylosing spondylitis. Study outcomes and limitations: It appeared that ankylosing spondylitis blood was characterized by a TCR beta motif of several highly homologous variants.

Concerning this clonotype itself: Its antigen is as yet unknown.

The J segment lost 5 bases and the V segment lost 0 bases, leaving 5 bases of the junction unmatched. Germline lookup yields CDR1 SGHVS and CDR2 FNYEAQ. The CDR3 runs to 15 residues. For TCR beta, libraries came from quantitative 5'-RACE with molecular barcodes. Using its own MiXCR run on the 5' RACE reads, TCRdb lists one record per CDR3 protein. In the table there are some 340,000 distinct CDR3 sequences, roughly 14% of which are singletons. The gene calls are TRBV7-6 and TRBJ2-3, with TRBD2 matching 7 bases. Sequenced: blood, either unsorted or a sorted T cell fraction (not recorded which). The clonotype comes from a male donor with ankylosing spondylitis or in good health (not recorded which). CDR3 bases: TGTGCCAGCAGCTTAGCGGGAGGGTATTTAGATACGCAGTATTTT. Amino acid sequence: CASSLAGGYLDTQYF. The complete variable domain, with remaining parts taken from reference TRBV7-6 and TRBJ2-3, reads GAGVSQSPRYKVTKRGQDVALRCDPISGHVSLYWYRQALGQGPEFLTYFNYEAQQDKSGLPNDRFSAERPEGSISTLTIQRTEQRDSAMYRCASSLAGGYLDTQYFGPGTRLTVL.